The 15 T cell receptor beta chains below all came from one sample that was sequenced in a study of tumour-infiltrating T cells in Burkitt lymphoma. Profiled with immunoSEQ multiplex PCR; TCRdb holds only in-frame clones, not every one. The sample lists 2,000 to 2,500 clones, less than 80% occurring once. The specimen sequenced was tumor tissue. Receptors originate from a human donor with diffuse large B-cell lymphoma.

In its sample, this clone was seen a few times. The V gene is TRBV7-9, the J gene TRBJ2-5; 12 bases are shared with TRBD2. This CDR3 has 16 amino acids. In germline, CDR1 is SEHNR, CDR2 FQNEAQ (reference sequence). J lost 0 bases, V lost 5 bases, and 4 bases had no gene match. Here the CDR3 DNA reads TGTGCCAGCAGCCTCGGACTAGCGGGATACCAAGAGACCCAGTACTTC. Translated, it gives CASSLGLAGYQETQYF.

The CDR3 DNA sequence: TGCGCCAGCAGCTTTAGCGGGAGTTCCTACGAGCAGTACTTC. Its protein is CASSFSGSSYEQYF. The chain has TRBV5-1 and TRBJ2-7; 9 bases align to TRBD2. J gave up 1 base and V 2 bases, and 1 base lay outside the gene matches. The CDR3 has 14 residues. Germline V gene lookup returns CDR1 SGHRS and CDR2 YFSETQ.

This clone has a single count. The chain joins TRBV11-2 to TRBJ1-1; D unclear. The CDR3 has 15 amino acids. Germline V CDR1 and CDR2: SGHAT, FQNNGV. The V end lost 1 base, the J end lost 5 bases, and 14 bases lay between the germline ends. CDR3 in amino acids: CASSLVGAGWTEAFF. CDR3 coding DNA: TGTGCCAGCAGCTTAGTGGGCGCCGGTTGGACTGAAGCTTTCTTT.

The chain employs TRBV19 and TRBJ2-1; 7 nucleotides line up with TRBD2. V was clipped by 5 bases and J by 2 bases; unmatched bases: 9. This CDR3 spans 16 amino acids. CDR1 is LNHDA and CDR2 is SQIVND in the germline V gene (reference sequence). The CDR3 DNA sequence: TGTGCCAGTAGTCCCGTGGGCGGGAGTACCTACAATGAGCAGTTCTTC. Protein product: CASSPVGGSTYNEQFF.

The chain carries TRBV6-5 and TRBJ1-1, with D unclear. V lost 4 bases, J lost 8 bases, and 17 bases lay in between. This CDR3 region has 14 residues. In germline, CDR1 is MNHEY, CDR2 SVGAGI. The DNA of the CDR3 is TGTGCCAGCAGTTTCACGGGGAGGGTTCGGGAAGCTTTCTTT. Its translation is CASSFTGRVREAFF.

This clone came up once. The chain links TRBV9 to TRBJ2-6; no definite D call. This CDR3 is built from 14 residues. V dropped 4 bases and J dropped 3 bases, with 8 bases sitting between them. Germline V gene lookup returns CDR1 SGDLS and CDR2 YYNGEE. This chain's CDR3 is CASSPFRGANVLTF. The CDR3 DNA reads TGTGCCAGCAGCCCATTCCGTGGGGCCAACGTCCTGACTTTC. Combining the CDR3 with reference TRBV9 and TRBJ2-6 gives the whole variable domain DSGVTQTPKHLITATGQRVTLRCSPRSGDLSVYWYQQSLDQGLQFLIQYYNGEERAKGNILERFSAQQFPDLHSELNLSSLELGDSALYFCASSPFRGANVLTFGAGSRLTVL.

The V call is TRBV29-1, the J call TRBJ2-3; the D gene is possibly TRBD2 (6 bases). The V gene's germline CDR1 is SQVTM and CDR2 ANQGSEA. V was clipped by 6 bases and J by 1 base, with 14 bases between them. CDR3 size: 14 residues. Here the CDR3 reads CSVEEGPGTDTQYF. For the CDR3, the DNA is TGCAGCGTGGAGGAGGGGCCGGGCACAGATACGCAGTATTTT.

The rearrangement uses TRBV9 and TRBJ2-2, with 10 bases that match TRBD2. This CDR3 comprises 16 residues. J lost 5 bases, V lost 0 bases, and 4 bases had no gene match. Germline V CDR1 and CDR2: SGDLS, YYNGEE. In nucleotides, the CDR3 is TGTGCCAGCAGCGTAGAGAGGACTAGCGGAACCGGGGAGCTGTTTTTT. It codes for CASSVERTSGTGELFF.

The rearrangement joins TRBV2 to TRBJ2-7, with unresolved D. Germline CDR1 and CDR2: SNHLY and FYNNEI. This CDR3 has 13 residues. V lost 4 bases and J lost 2, with 9 bases in between. The CDR3 loop reads CASSGGPTYEQYF. CDR3 nucleotide sequence: TGTGCCAGCAGTGGCGGTCCCACCTACGAGCAGTACTTC.

The V gene is TRBV7-2, the J gene TRBJ2-2, with D unresolved. CDR3 size: 18 residues. Germline CDR1 SGHTA, CDR2 FQGNSA. Trimming took 5 bases from V and 8 from J, leaving 27 bases between them. CDR3 bases: TGTGCCAGCAGCCTTCCCCTGGGCGGATCACTTTTTCGGGGGGAGCTGTTTTTT. Protein sequence: CASSLPLGGSLFRGELFF.

The chain has TRBV5-1 and TRBJ2-1; TRBD1 is a possible D gene (5 bases). CDR3 length: 14 residues. Germline V CDR1 and CDR2: SGHRS, YFSETQ. Trimming pared 4 bases from V and 5 bases from J, leaving 13 bases between. CDR3 DNA sequence: TGCGCCAGCAGCGATAGGGGCCGCCACAATGAGCAGTTCTTC. Encoded protein: CASSDRGRHNEQFF.

The V and J genes are TRBV19 and TRBJ1-2, with D unclear. Germline CDR1 and CDR2: LNHDA and SQIVND (reference sequence). The CDR3 has 13 amino acids. With 9 bases removed from V and 4 bases from J, the gap between germline ends came to 15 bases. CDR3 bases: TGTGCCAGCGCAAAGGACGCGCGCTATGGCTACACCTTC. This gives the protein CASAKDARYGYTF.

The chain carries TRBV6-5 and TRBJ2-1; D possibly corresponds to TRBD2 (5 bases). The CDR3 runs to 13 residues. Germline assignment: CDR1 MNHEY and CDR2 SVGAGI. The V and J ends lost 7 bases and 10 bases respectively, with 17 bases between them. The CDR3 bases are TGTGCCAGCACAGAAAGAGGGCCCCGGGAGCAGTTCTTC. Amino acid sequence: CASTERGPREQFF.

The sample holds a few counts of this clone. The V and J genes are TRBV6-5 and TRBJ1-2; 10 bases map to TRBD1. The V segment lost 7 bases and the J segment 2 bases; nucleotides outside the gene matches: 4. CDR1 MNHEY and CDR2 SVGAGI come from the germline V gene. The CDR3 sequence is 14 residues long. Written as DNA, the CDR3 is TGTGCCAGCAAAAGGGACAGGGGCAACTATGGCTACACCTTC. Protein: CASKRDRGNYGYTF.

The chain has TRBV4-2 and TRBJ2-5; possibly TRBD1 for D (6 bases). Per the germline V gene, CDR1 is LGHNA and CDR2 is YNFKEQ. The V end was cut by 0 bases, the J end by 4 bases, with 9 bases between. CDR3 length equals 14 residues. The CDR3 region is CASSQERGSETQYF. In DNA, the CDR3 is TGTGCCAGCAGCCAAGAAAGGGGGTCAGAGACCCAGTACTTC.